This T cell receptor (beta chain) came from a study of blood T cell repertoires in COVID-19. Looking at the study overall: Acute and convalescent COVID-19 samples came from the United States, Italy and Spain. The cDNA or gDNA used as material had been derived from T cells, B-cell-depleted T cells, or PBMCs.

In the authors' methods: Using reference gene primer amplification, nucleated cell counts were estimated. Using immunoSEQ multiplex PCR, the repertoire was profiled, and TCRdb retains in-frame clones only, with some absent. That table furnishes V, J and clone size, whereas the DNA furnished D and trimming. The table has about 160,000 clones, under 85% seen once. There are 17 residues in the CDR3. Unmatched junction bases numbered 13, after V lost 5 bases and J lost 1 base. CDR1 SGHAT and CDR2 FQNNGV come from the germline V gene. The J gene is TRBJ1-2, the V gene TRBV11-2, with TRBD1 matching over 7 bases. The sequencing input was peripheral blood. The sequence derives from a man between 70 and 80 years old with acute or convalescent COVID-19. The CDR3 coding sequence is TGTGCCAGCAGCCCTCCCGGACAGGAGATCGATAACTATGGCTACACCTTC. It codes for CASSPPGQEIDNYGYTF.